What follows are 4 T cell receptor beta chains derived from one specimen sequenced in a study of tumor and adjacent non-tumor tissue in lung cancer. No cell sorting was done before RNA was extracted from the tissue. TCRbeta libraries were built with three rounds of nested PCR, modified from ARM-PCR. Each CDR3 protein is one row after TCRdb ran MiXCR on the multiplex PCR reads. The sample carries about 80,000 distinct CDR3 sequences, over 75% recorded once. The sequenced sample was lung tumor tissue. The source of these receptors is a woman aged 45 to 65 with non-small cell lung cancer.

Turning to this clonotype: The junction and the germline gene differ at one end; a read error may be behind it. The chain links TRBV12-3 or TRBV12-4 to TRBJ2-7, with D uncertain. The CDR3 runs to 16 residues. This chain's CDR3 is CSSSTRARDLPYKQYF. CDR3 nucleotides: TGTTCCAGCAGTACCCGAGCGAGAGACCTACCCTACAAGCAGTATTTC.

Concerning this clonotype itself: The CDR3 does not close with the conserved phenylalanine or tryptophan, likely indicating a read error. V is TRBV6-1 and J is TRBJ2-1, with D maybe TRBD1 (5 bases). Trimming cost V 7 bases and J 8 bases, with 24 bases left between them. The CDR3 covers 16 residues. CDR1 MNHNS and CDR2 SASEGT come from the germline V gene. The CDR3 sequence is CASKSLTGSFMDEQFV. The DNA for the CDR3 is TGTGCCAGCAAGAGCCTAACAGGATCCTTTATGGATGAGCAGTTCGTC.

Comments on this clonotype: This is likely a read error, given that the CDR3 carries no conserved phenylalanine or tryptophan at its end. The DNA is left out, because the CDR3 cannot be placed on it with certainty; the CDR3 is given as TCRdb lists it. The chain's CDR3 is CAISLEGRGGTDTQYS. The V gene is TRBV11-1, the J gene TRBJ2-3. The germline CDR1 and CDR2 sequences are SGHAT and FQDESV (reference sequence). The CDR3 length equals 16 residues, ends included.

This clonotype was detected ten times or more. This chain links TRBV28 with TRBJ2-6; no reliable D call. The V end was cut by 2 bases, the J end by 6 bases, with 5 bases between. Germline loops: CDR1 MDHEN, CDR2 SYDVKM. This CDR3 is built from 13 residues. CDR3 DNA: TGTGCCAGCAGTTTAGGGATGGCCAACGTCCTGACTTTC. Translating gives CASSLGMANVLTF.